This T cell receptor (beta chain) came from a study of metastatic and nonmetastatic thyroid tumors. Study results and caveats: Malignant thyroid tumors reportedly exceeded benign nodules significantly in TCR beta diversity, with the difference appearing in blood and tumor.

TCRdb reprocessed the PCR reads using MiXCR. The sample has roughly 19,000 clones; approximately 22% are singletons. No patient had received any treatment before thyroid surgery. With regard to this clone: Its antigen is undetermined. A junction boundary mismatches the germline segment, possibly from a read error.

The CDR3 length is 15 residues. Germline CDR1 reads LNHNV; CDR2 reads YYDKDF (reference sequence). This receptor was identified in a female donor with papillary thyroid cancer or a benign thyroid nodule (not recorded which). Some clones in this sample may be carry-over from other donors' samples. What was sequenced was tumor tissue. V is TRBV15 and J is TRBJ2-7; possibly TRBD1 for D (7 bases). CDR3 sequence reads: CAISIGNKPGGEQYF. The CDR3 DNA reads as TGTGCCATCAGCATAGGCAATAAACCAGGGGGGGAGCAGTACTTC.